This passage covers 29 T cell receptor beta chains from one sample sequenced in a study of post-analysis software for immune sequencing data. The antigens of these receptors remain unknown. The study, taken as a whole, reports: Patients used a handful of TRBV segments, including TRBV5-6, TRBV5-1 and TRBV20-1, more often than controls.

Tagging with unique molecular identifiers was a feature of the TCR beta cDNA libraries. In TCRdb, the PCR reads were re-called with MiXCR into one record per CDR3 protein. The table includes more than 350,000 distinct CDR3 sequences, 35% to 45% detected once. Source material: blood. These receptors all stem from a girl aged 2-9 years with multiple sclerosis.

This CDR3 is CASSARTVLNTEAFF. The CDR3 coding sequence is TGTGCCAGCAGCGCCCGGACAGTCCTGAACACTGAAGCTTTCTTT. The chain has TRBV5-5 and TRBJ1-1, with a possible D match to TRBD1 (6 bases). Germline V gene lookup returns CDR1 SGHKS and CDR2 YYEKEE (reference sequence). The CDR3 is 15 residues long. Trimming left V 4 bases short and J 0 bases short, with 13 bases between.

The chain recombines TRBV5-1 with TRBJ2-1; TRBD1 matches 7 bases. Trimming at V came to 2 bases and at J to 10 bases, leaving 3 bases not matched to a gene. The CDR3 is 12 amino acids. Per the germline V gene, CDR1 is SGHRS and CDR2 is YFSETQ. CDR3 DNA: TGCGCCAGCAGCTTAGGGGGCACCGAGCAGTTCTTC. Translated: CASSLGGTEQFF. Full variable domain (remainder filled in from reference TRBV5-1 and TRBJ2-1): KAGVTQTPRYLIKTRGQQVTLSCSPISGHRSVSWYQQTPGQGLQFLFEYFSETQRNKGNFPGRFSGRQFSNSRSEMNVSTLELGDSALYLCASSLGGTEQFFGPGTRLTVL.

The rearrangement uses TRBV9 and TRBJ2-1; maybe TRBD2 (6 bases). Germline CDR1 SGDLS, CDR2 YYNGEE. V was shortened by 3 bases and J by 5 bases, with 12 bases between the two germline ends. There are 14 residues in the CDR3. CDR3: CASSGGLSHNEQFF. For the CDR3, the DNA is TGTGCCAGCAGCGGGGGACTTTCCCACAATGAGCAGTTCTTC.

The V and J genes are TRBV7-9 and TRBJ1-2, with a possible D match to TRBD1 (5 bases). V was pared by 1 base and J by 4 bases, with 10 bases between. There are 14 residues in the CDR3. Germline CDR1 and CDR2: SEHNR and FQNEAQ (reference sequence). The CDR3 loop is CASSLGDESYGYTF. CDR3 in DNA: TGTGCCAGCAGCTTAGGGGACGAAAGCTATGGCTACACCTTC.

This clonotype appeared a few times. The CDR3 nucleotides are TGTGCCACCATAGGCCCCCCTAAGCAGTATTTT. It specifies CATIGPPKQYF. This rearrangement joins TRBV28 to TRBJ2-3; D gene ambiguous. Trimming cost V 10 bases and J 11 bases, with 16 bases left between them. CDR3 size: 11 residues. CDR1 and CDR2 (germline): MDHEN, SYDVKM.

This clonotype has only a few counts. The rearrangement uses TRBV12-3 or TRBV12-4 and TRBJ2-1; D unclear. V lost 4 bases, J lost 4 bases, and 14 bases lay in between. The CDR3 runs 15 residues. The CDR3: CASSSLRTTYNEQFF. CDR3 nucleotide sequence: TGTGCCAGCAGTTCCCTAAGGACCACGTACAATGAGCAGTTCTTC.

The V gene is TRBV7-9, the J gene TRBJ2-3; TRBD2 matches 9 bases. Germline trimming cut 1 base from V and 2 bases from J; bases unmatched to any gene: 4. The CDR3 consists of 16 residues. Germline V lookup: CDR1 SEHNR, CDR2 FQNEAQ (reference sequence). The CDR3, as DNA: TGTGCCAGCAGCTTAGGTGCTAGCGGGATCACAGATACGCAGTATTTT. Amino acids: CASSLGASGITDTQYF. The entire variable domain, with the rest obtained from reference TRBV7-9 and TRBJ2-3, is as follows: DTGVSQNPRHKITKRGQNVTFRCDPISEHNRLYWYRQTLGQGPEFLTYFQNEAQLEKSRLLSDRFSAERPKGSFSTLEIQRTEQGDSAMYLCASSLGASGITDTQYFGPGTRLTVL.

The DNA of the CDR3 is TGTGCCAGCAGTTCATCGGGACAGGGTTATGGCTACACCTTC. Protein: CASSSSGQGYGYTF. The chain uses TRBV12-3 or TRBV12-4 and TRBJ1-2, with 9 bases matching TRBD1. The ends lost 4 bases at V and 5 bases at J; junction bases unmatched: 5. The CDR3 spans 14 residues.

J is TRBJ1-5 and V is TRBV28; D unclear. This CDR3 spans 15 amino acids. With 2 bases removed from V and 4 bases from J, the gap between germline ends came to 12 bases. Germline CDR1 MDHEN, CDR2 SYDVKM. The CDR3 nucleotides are TGTGCCAGCAGTTTAACCGCTTCGAGGAATCAGCCCCAGCATTTT. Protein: CASSLTASRNQPQHF.

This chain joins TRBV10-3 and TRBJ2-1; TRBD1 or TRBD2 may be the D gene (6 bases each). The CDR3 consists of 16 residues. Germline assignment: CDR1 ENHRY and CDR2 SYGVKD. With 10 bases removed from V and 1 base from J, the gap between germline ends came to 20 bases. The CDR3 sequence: CASRDSQGRSYNEQFF. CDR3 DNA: TGTGCCAGTCGGGACTCCCAGGGGCGTTCCTACAATGAGCAGTTCTTC.

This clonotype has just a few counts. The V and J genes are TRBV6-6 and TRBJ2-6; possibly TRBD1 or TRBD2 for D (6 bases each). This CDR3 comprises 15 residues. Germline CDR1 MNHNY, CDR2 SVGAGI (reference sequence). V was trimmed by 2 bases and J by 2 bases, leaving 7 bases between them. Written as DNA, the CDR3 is TGTGCCAGCAGTTACGGGGGGCCTGGGGCCAACGTCCTGACTTTC. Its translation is CASSYGGPGANVLTF.

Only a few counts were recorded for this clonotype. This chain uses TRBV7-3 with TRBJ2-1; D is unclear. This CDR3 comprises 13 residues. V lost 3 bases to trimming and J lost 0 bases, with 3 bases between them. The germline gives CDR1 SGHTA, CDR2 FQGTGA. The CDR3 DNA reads TGTGCCAGCAGCTTTTCCTCCTACAATGAGCAGTTCTTC. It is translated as CASSFSSYNEQFF.

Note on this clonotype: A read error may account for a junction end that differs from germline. CDR3 sequence: CASSYGGQVPGANVRTF. CDR3 coding DNA: TGTGCCAGCAGTTACGGGGGACAGGTCCCTGGGGCCAACGTCCGGACTTTC. This chain uses TRBV6-6 with TRBJ2-6; 8 bases map to TRBD1. Germline-derived CDR1 and CDR2 are MNHNY and SVGAGI (reference sequence). There are 17 residues in the CDR3.

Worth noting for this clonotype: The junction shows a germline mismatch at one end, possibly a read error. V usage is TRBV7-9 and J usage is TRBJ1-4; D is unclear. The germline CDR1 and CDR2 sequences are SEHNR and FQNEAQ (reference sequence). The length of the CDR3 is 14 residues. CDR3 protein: CASSLASGREKRFF. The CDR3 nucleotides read TGTGCCAGCAGCTTAGCCTCAGGCCGAGAAAAACGGTTTTTT.

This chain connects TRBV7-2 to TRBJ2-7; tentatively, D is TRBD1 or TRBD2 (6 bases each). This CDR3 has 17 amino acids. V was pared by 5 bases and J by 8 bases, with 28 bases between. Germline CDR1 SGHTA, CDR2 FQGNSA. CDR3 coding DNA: TGTGCCAGCAGCCCCAGGGGTCTAGTTTCCTCTACTAGCCAGCAGTACTTC. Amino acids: CASSPRGLVSSTSQQYF.

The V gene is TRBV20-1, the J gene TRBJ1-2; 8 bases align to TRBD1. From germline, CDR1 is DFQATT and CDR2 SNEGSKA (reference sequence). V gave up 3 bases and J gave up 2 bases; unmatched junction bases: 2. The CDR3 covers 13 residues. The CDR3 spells CSASRQGNYGYTF. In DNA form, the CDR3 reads TGCAGTGCTAGCCGACAGGGGAACTATGGCTACACCTTC.

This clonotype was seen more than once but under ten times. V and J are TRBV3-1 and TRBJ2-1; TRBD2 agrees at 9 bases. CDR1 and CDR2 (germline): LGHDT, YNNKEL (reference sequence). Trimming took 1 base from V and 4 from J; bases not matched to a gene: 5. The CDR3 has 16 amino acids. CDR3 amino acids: CASSQAGTSLYNEQFF. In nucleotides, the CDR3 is TGTGCCAGCAGCCAAGCCGGGACTAGCCTTTACAATGAGCAGTTCTTC.

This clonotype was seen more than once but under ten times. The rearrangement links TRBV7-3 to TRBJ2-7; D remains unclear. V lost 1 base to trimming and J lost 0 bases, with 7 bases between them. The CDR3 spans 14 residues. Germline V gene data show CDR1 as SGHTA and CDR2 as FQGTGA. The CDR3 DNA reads TGTGCCAGCAGCTTAATGGGCTCCTCCTACGAGCAGTACTTC. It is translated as CASSLMGSSYEQYF.

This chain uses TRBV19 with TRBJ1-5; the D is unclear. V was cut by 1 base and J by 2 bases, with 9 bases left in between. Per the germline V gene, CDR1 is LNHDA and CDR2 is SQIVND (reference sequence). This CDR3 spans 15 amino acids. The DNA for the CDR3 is TGTGCCAGTAGTATAGGACGAGCGGGCAATCAGCCCCAGCATTTT. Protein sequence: CASSIGRAGNQPQHF.

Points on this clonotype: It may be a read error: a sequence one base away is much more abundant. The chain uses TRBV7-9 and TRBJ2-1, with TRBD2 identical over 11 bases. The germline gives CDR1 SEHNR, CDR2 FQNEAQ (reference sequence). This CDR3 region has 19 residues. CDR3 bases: TGTGCCAGCAGCTTAGGAGGACTAGCGGGCCTAAGCTCCTACAGTGAGCAGTTCTTC. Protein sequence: CASSLGGLAGLSSYSEQFF.

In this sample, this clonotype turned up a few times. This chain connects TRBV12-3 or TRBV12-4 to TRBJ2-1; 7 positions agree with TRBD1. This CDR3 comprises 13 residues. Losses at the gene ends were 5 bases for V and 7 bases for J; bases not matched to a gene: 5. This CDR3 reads CASSRGTENEQFF. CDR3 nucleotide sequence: TGTGCCAGCAGTAGGGGGACAGAGAATGAGCAGTTCTTC.

The CDR3 DNA reads TGTGCCAGCCGAGGGGGTGTGAGCTCCTACAATGAGCAGTTCTTC. This translates into CASRGGVSSYNEQFF. The rearrangement joins TRBV6-6 to TRBJ2-1; D possibly corresponds to TRBD1 (6 bases). Per germline, CDR1 MNHNY and CDR2 SVGAGI (reference sequence). With 8 bases removed from V and 0 bases from J, the gap between germline ends came to 14 bases. The CDR3 is 15 residues long.

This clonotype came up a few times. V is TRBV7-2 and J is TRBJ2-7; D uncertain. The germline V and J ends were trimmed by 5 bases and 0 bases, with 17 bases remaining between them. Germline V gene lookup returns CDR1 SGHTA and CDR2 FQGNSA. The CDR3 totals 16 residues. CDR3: CASSPGPPLSSYEQYF. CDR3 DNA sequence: TGTGCCAGCAGCCCCGGACCCCCCTTAAGCTCCTACGAGCAGTACTTC.

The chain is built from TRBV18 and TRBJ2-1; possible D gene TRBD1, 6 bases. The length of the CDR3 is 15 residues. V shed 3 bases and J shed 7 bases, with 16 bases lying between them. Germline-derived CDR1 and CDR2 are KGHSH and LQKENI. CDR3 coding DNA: TGTGCCAGCTCACCCCTTTTGGGGGCAGGGAATGAGCAGTTCTTC. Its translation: CASSPLLGAGNEQFF.

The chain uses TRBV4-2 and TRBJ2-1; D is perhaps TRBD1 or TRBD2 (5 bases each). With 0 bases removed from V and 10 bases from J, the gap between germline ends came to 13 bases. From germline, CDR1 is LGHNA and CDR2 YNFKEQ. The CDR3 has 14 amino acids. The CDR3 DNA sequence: TGTGCCAGCAGCCAAGATAAGGGTGAGGGGGAGCAGTTCTTC. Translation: CASSQDKGEGEQFF.

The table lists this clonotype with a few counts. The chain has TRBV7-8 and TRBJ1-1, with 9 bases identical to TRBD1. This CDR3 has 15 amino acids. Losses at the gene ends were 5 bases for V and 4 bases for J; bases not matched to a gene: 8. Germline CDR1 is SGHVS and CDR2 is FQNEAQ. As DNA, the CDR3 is TGTGCCAGCAGCACCCGGGACAGGGACGTCACTGAAGCTTTCTTT. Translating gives CASSTRDRDVTEAFF.

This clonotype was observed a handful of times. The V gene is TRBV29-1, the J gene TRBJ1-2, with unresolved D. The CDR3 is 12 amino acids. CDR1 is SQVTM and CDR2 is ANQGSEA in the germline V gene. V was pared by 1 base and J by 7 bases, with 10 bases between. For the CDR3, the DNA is TGCAGCGTTGAAGGCGCTGAAGGTGGCTACACCTTC. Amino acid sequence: CSVEGAEGGYTF.

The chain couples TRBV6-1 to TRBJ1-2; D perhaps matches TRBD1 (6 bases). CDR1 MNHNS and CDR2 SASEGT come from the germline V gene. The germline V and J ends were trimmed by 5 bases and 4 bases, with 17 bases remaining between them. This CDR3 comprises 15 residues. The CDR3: CASSLHRVRLYGYTF. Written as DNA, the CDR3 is TGTGCCAGCAGTCTCCACAGGGTTCGGCTCTATGGCTACACCTTC.

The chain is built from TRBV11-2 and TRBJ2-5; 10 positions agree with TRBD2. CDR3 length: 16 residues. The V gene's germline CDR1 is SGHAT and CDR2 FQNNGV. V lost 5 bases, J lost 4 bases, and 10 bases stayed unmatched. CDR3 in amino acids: CASSQPSGGAGETQYF. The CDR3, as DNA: TGTGCCAGCAGCCAGCCAAGCGGGGGGGCCGGAGAGACCCAGTACTTC.